Following are 13 T cell receptor beta chains from one sample sequenced in a study of memory CD4+ T cells and cytomegalovirus serostatus. Measured with immunoSEQ multiplex PCR; TCRdb has only the in-frame clones, and not every one. The sample records 45,000 to 70,000 clones, 82% being singletons. Single viable CD3+CD4+CD8-CD45RO+ cells were sorted as the memory CD4+ T cells. Sequencing was done on a sample of memory CD4+ T cells from blood. The receptor set was obtained from an adult in good health and CMV-seronegative. Some clones in this sample may be carry-over from other donors' samples.

J is TRBJ2-7 and V is TRBV7-9, with D uncertain. The CDR3 length is 14 residues. The germline gives CDR1 SEHNR, CDR2 FQNEAQ (reference sequence). Trimming cost V 2 bases and J 6 bases, with 14 bases left between them. The CDR3 DNA sequence: TGTGCCAGCAGCTTATGGTCGGAAGGAGCCGAGCAGTACTTC. Encoded protein: CASSLWSEGAEQYF.

This clone was observed a few times. The chain uses TRBV6-5 and TRBJ1-6; D remains ambiguous. Germline-derived CDR1 and CDR2 are MNHEY and SVGAGI. This CDR3 has 13 amino acids. Trimming left V 4 bases short and J 7 bases short, with 8 bases between. This CDR3 is CASSSEINSPLHF. The CDR3 nucleotides read TGTGCCAGCAGTTCAGAGATAAATTCACCCCTCCACTTT.

The chain couples TRBV4-2 to TRBJ2-7; maybe TRBD1 (6 bases). The CDR3 is 15 residues long. V lost 0 bases and J 3 bases, leaving 12 bases between the germline ends. Germline loops: CDR1 LGHNA, CDR2 YNFKEQ. This CDR3 is CASSQEAGEGYEQYF. The CDR3 bases are TGTGCCAGCAGCCAAGAGGCAGGGGAAGGCTACGAGCAGTACTTC.

V gene TRBV5-6 combines with J gene TRBJ1-6; no clear D. Germline assignment: CDR1 SGHDT and CDR2 YYEEEE. V was clipped by 3 bases and J by 8 bases, with 15 bases between them. This CDR3 region has 15 residues. The CDR3: CASSSTWIADSPLHF. The CDR3 coding sequence is TGTGCCAGCAGCTCAACATGGATAGCCGATTCACCCCTCCACTTT.

The chain combines TRBV5-5 with TRBJ2-6; no firm D call. V lost 0 bases and J 0 bases, leaving 4 bases between the germline ends. Germline assignment: CDR1 SGHKS and CDR2 YYEKEE (reference sequence). The CDR3 is made up of 15 amino acids. CDR3 in DNA: TGTGCCAGCAGCTTGGGGGGCTCTGGGGCCAACGTCCTGACTTTC. Protein product: CASSLGGSGANVLTF.

This rearrangement joins TRBV7-2 to TRBJ2-6, with D possibly matching TRBD1 (6 bases). The CDR3 covers 19 residues. V lost 5 bases, J lost 0 bases, and 20 bases lay in between. Per germline, CDR1 SGHTA and CDR2 FQGNSA. The CDR3 loop reads CASSPRQARTLSGANVLTF. The CDR3 nucleotides are TGTGCCAGCAGCCCGCGACAGGCAAGGACTCTCTCTGGGGCCAACGTCCTGACTTTC.

V and J are TRBV7-9 and TRBJ2-5; D is possibly TRBD1 (6 bases). Trimming removed 1 base from V and 4 bases from J, with 7 bases in between. The CDR3 covers 13 residues. Germline CDR1 reads SEHNR; CDR2 reads FQNEAQ (reference sequence). Written as DNA, the CDR3 is TGTGCCAGCAGCTTAGGCAGGGGAGAGACCCAGTACTTC. Amino acid sequence: CASSLGRGETQYF.

This chain connects TRBV28 to TRBJ1-2, with 11 bases lining up with TRBD1. The CDR3 is 15 residues long. With V trimmed by 2 bases and J by 2 bases, 1 base remained unmatched. Germline CDR1 reads MDHEN; CDR2 reads SYDVKM. The CDR3 coding sequence is TGTGCCAGCAGTTTAGGGACAGGGGGAAACTATGGCTACACCTTC. Translating gives CASSLGTGGNYGYTF.

The J gene is TRBJ2-7, the V gene TRBV28, with D perhaps TRBD1 (5 bases). The V gene's germline CDR1 is MDHEN and CDR2 SYDVKM. The CDR3 extends over 15 amino acids. With 4 bases removed from V and 0 bases from J, the gap between germline ends came to 13 bases. The CDR3 protein is CASSSPTVDSYEQYF. The CDR3 DNA reads TGTGCCAGCAGTTCCCCGACAGTAGACTCCTACGAGCAGTACTTC.

The chain couples TRBV11-3 to TRBJ1-2; perhaps TRBD1 as D (5 bases). Trimming removed 0 bases from V and 7 bases from J, with 12 bases in between. Germline V gene data show CDR1 as SGHNT and CDR2 as YENEEA. CDR3 length: 14 amino acids. The CDR3 DNA is TGTGCCAGCAGCTTAGAAGGCAGGGTGGGTGGCTACACCTTC. The encoded protein is CASSLEGRVGGYTF.

The CDR3 DNA reads as TGTGCCAGTAGTGACAGGGGGCGTACCTATGGCTACACCTTC. The encoded protein is CASSDRGRTYGYTF. This chain joins TRBV19 and TRBJ1-2; 10 nucleotides align to TRBD1. V lost 5 bases, J lost 4 bases, and 4 bases stayed unmatched. From germline, CDR1 is LNHDA and CDR2 SQIVND (reference sequence). This CDR3 has 14 amino acids. Full variable domain (outside the CDR3, taken from reference TRBV19 and TRBJ1-2): DGGITQSPKYLFRKEGQNVTLSCEQNLNHDAMYWYRQDPGQGLRLIYYSQIVNDFQKGDIAEGYSVSREKKESFPLTVTSAQKNPTAFYLCASSDRGRTYGYTFGSGTRLTVV.

The CDR3: CASSRRGENTEAFF. CDR3 DNA sequence: TGTGCCAGCAGTCGCAGGGGTGAGAACACTGAAGCTTTCTTT. This chain joins TRBV6-1 and TRBJ1-1; D possibly corresponds to TRBD1 (6 bases). V lost 5 bases, J lost 1 base, and 11 bases lay in between. Germline values: CDR1 MNHNS, CDR2 SASEGT. This CDR3 comprises 14 residues.

The chain recombines TRBV2 with TRBJ1-5; D not resolved. V lost 3 bases and J 3 bases, leaving 6 bases between the germline ends. The CDR3 spans 13 residues. Germline CDR1 and CDR2: SNHLY and FYNNEI. CDR3: CASSEESNQPQHF. CDR3 in DNA: TGTGCCAGCAGTGAGGAGTCCAATCAGCCCCAGCATTTT.